This TCR beta chain emerged from a study of identifying expanded T cells in peripheral blood. Overall study results and limits: Approximately two-week clone count variance significantly increased as total template count grew. Approximately 1.1 clones differed between technical replicates, versus approximately 17 and 20 over time.

CDR3 length: 14 amino acids. V was cut by 4 bases and J by 3 bases, with 7 bases left in between. Germline assignment: CDR1 SEHNR and CDR2 FQNEAQ (reference sequence). Collection occurred without any documented infections or immune events in donors. Only in-frame clones appear in the TCRdb table, and some are missing; sequencing was by immunoSEQ multiplex PCR. The sample lists about 90,000 clones, 70% to 90% seen once, with roughly 4.1% in the top ten. About this clone: What it recognizes is unknown.

The chain uses TRBV7-9 and TRBJ1-6; TRBD1 might be the D (6 bases). Sequencing input: blood. The TCR comes from a person aged 18 to 75 in good health. The CDR3 region is CASSSDSYNSPLHF. In nucleotides, the CDR3 is TGTGCCAGCAGCTCGGACAGCTATAATTCACCCCTCCACTTT.